These T cell receptor beta chains were read from a single sample in a study of T cells in Graves' hyperthyroidism and ophthalmopathy. TCRdb re-called the multiplex PCR reads through MiXCR, storing one row per CDR3 protein. The table shows 300,000 to 350,000 distinct CDR3 sequences, with approximately 15% occurring only once. Specimen: blood. All receptors derive from a young woman with Graves' hyperthyroidism. Both conserved end residues are part of each CDR3. Fields, in order: CDR3 DNA, CDR3 protein, J gene, D gene, V gene, clone size. A D gene is named only where the DNA matches it firmly. The size entry is marked missing in some rows and otherwise reads once, few, many or a size class.

TGTGCCAGCAGTCCCTTACAGGGTAATGGCTACACCTTC	CASSPLQGNGYTF	TRBJ1-2	.	TRBV28	many
TGTGCCAGCAGTTTGGGGTTTGCGGCAACTAGCACAGATACGCAGTATTTT	CASSLGFAATSTDTQYF	TRBJ2-3	.	TRBV12-3/TRBV12-4	few
TGTGCCAGCAGTTACTCGATAGCGGGAACGAGCACAGATATGCAGTATTTT	CASSYSIAGTSTDMQYF	TRBJ2-3	TRBD2	TRBV6-5	.
TGTGCCAGCCTGAGCAGGGATATAACTAATGAAAAACTGTTTTTT	CASLSRDITNEKLFF	TRBJ1-4	.	TRBV28	many
TGTGCCAGCAGTTTTCGATCCGCAGGGGGCTCCAAGAATTCACCCCTCCACTTT	CASSFRSAGGSKNSPLHF	TRBJ1-6	TRBD1	TRBV6-1	few
TGTGCCAGCAGCGTAGTACCAATCACTGAAGCTTTCTTT	CASSVVPITEAFF	TRBJ1-1	.	TRBV9	.
TGTGCCAGCAGTGAACTCGGACTAGCGGGAGACACGCAGTATTTT	CASSELGLAGDTQYF	TRBJ2-3	TRBD2	TRBV2	many
TGTGCCACAACAGACCCCAACACTTATGGCTACACCTTC	CATTDPNTYGYTF	TRBJ1-2	.	TRBV28	many
TGCAGCGTTGTAATCGGCCCCTGGACCCAGTACTTC	CSVVIGPWTQYF	TRBJ2-5	.	TRBV29-1	many
TGTGCCAGCAGTTCAGGGGGGGTCGCCTACAATGAGCAGTTCTTC	CASSSGGVAYNEQFF	TRBJ2-1	.	TRBV28	many
TGTGCCAGCAGCACCCTAACTAGCGGTTCCTACAATGAGCAGTTCTTC	CASSTLTSGSYNEQFF	TRBJ2-1	TRBD2	TRBV7-3	many
TGTGCCAGCAGATCGACTAGCCTCTCCTACAATGAGCAGTTCTTC	CASRSTSLSYNEQFF	TRBJ2-1	TRBD2	TRBV28	many
TGTGCCACCAGTGATACACTAGCGGGAGACGCGAACACCGGGGAGCTGTTTTTT	CATSDTLAGDANTGELFF	TRBJ2-2	TRBD2	TRBV24-1	many
TGCAGTGCTAGAGACCCGCCCGGGTCACGTAGCGGAGCCAGCTCCTACGAGCAGTACTTC	CSARDPPGSRSGASSYEQYF	TRBJ2-7	.	TRBV20-1	many
TGCAGTGCTAGAGTGGGACTAGCGGCTATCACAGATACGCAGTATTTT	CSARVGLAAITDTQYF	TRBJ2-3	TRBD2	TRBV20-1	few
TGTGCCAGCAGTTACGGTGTGAGCACTGAAGCTTTCTTT	CASSYGVSTEAFF	TRBJ1-1	.	TRBV6-2/TRBV6-3	many
TGTGCCAGCAGTTTGACAGGGGGAAATGAAAAACTGTTTTTT	CASSLTGGNEKLFF	TRBJ1-4	TRBD1	TRBV12-3/TRBV12-4	many
TGTGCCAGCAGCTTAGATTTTGCGGGTTCTGCTTTCTTT	CASSLDFAGSAFF	TRBJ1-1	.	TRBV11-2	many
TGTGCCAGCAGTACGTACACAGGGAATAACTATGGCTACACCTTC	CASSTYTGNNYGYTF	TRBJ1-2	.	TRBV6-1	few
TGTGCCAGCAGATCCGGACCGAGATCTGGAAACACCATATATTTT	CASRSGPRSGNTIYF	TRBJ1-3	.	TRBV7-8	.
TGTGCCAGCAGATCCCGAGCCTACGAGCAGTACTTC	CASRSRAYEQYF	TRBJ2-7	.	TRBV6-2/TRBV6-3	few
TGTGCCTGGAGTGCCCCCAATACTTGGACGAACACTGAAGCTTTCTTT	CAWSAPNTWTNTEAFF	TRBJ1-1	.	TRBV30	many
TGCAGTGCGGCACGACAGGGGCTTGAAGCGGGGGGCAATACGCAGTATTTT	CSAARQGLEAGGNTQYF	TRBJ2-3	.	TRBV20-1	.
TGCAGTGCTAGTCGGTGGTCTGAAGCTTTCTTT	CSASRWSEAFF	TRBJ1-1	.	TRBV20-1	many
TGTGCCAGCAGTGAAGAGCGGCTCTCCTACGAGCAGTACTTC	CASSEERLSYEQYF	TRBJ2-7	.	TRBV6-1	.
TGTGCCATCAGTGACCCCCGGACTGGGAACACTGAAGCTTTCTTT	CAISDPRTGNTEAFF	TRBJ1-1	.	TRBV10-3	few
TGTGCCAGCAGCCAGGAAGCGAACACTGAAGCTTTCTTT	CASSQEANTEAFF	TRBJ1-1	.	TRBV11-3	many
TGTGCCAGCAGCTTAGATAGGGCAGGGGGCGGCCAAGAGACCCAGTACTTC	CASSLDRAGGGQETQYF	TRBJ2-5	TRBD1	TRBV11-2	many